The 10 T cell receptor beta chains below were found in one sample sequenced in a study of long-term antiretroviral therapy in people with HIV. An immunoSEQ assay, version v3.0, was performed at survey level. Profiling relied on immunoSEQ multiplex PCR, and the TCRdb table lists in-frame clones only, not all of them. The table records approximately 11,000 clones, roughly 79% of them present only once. The material sequenced was unsorted PBMCs, taken at the start of antiretroviral therapy, before treatment. These receptors originate from a man younger than 45 with HIV.

This sequence joins TRBV4-3 and TRBJ2-7, with 7 bases that match TRBD2. This CDR3 has 15 residues. The germline CDR1 and CDR2 sequences are LGHNA and YSLEER. V trimming: 3 bases; J trimming: 3 bases; junction bases outside the gene matches: 8. The CDR3 is CASSQPGLPVYEQYF. The DNA for the CDR3 is TGCGCCAGCAGCCAGCCGGGACTACCAGTCTACGAGCAGTACTTC.

The chain links TRBV19 to TRBJ2-3; 8 positions match TRBD2. CDR3 length: 14 amino acids. With V trimmed by 7 bases and J by 1 base, 4 bases remained unmatched. Germline loops: CDR1 LNHDA, CDR2 SQIVND (reference sequence). The CDR3 DNA follows: TGTGCCAGTACCCCGGGACTAGGCACAGATACGCAGTATTTT. It codes for CASTPGLGTDTQYF.

The V call is TRBV10-3, the J call TRBJ1-6; D is unclear. The germline V and J ends were trimmed by 2 bases and 7 bases, with 9 bases remaining between them. The CDR3 has 14 residues. Germline V gives CDR1 ENHRY, CDR2 SYGVKD. The CDR3 loop reads CAISETEENSPLHF. Written as DNA, the CDR3 is TGTGCCATCAGTGAGACCGAGGAGAATTCACCCCTCCACTTT.

This clone was seen only once. The chain links TRBV5-5 to TRBJ2-7; 10 nucleotides align to TRBD2. The V gene's germline CDR1 is SGHKS and CDR2 YYEKEE (reference sequence). With 2 bases clipped from V and 3 bases from J, the junction kept 8 bases outside the gene matches. The CDR3 has 16 amino acids. The CDR3 region is CASSFHLAGAGYEQYF. CDR3 in DNA: TGTGCCAGCAGCTTTCATCTAGCGGGGGCGGGCTACGAGCAGTACTTC.

CDR3 sequence (DNA): TGTGCCAGCAGCAGTTACGGGGCCCAAGAGACCCAGTACTTC. This encodes CASSSYGAQETQYF. The V call is TRBV9, the J call TRBJ2-5, with D perhaps given as TRBD1 or TRBD2 (5 bases each). V was shortened by 4 bases and J by 1 base, with 11 bases between the two germline ends. The CDR3 loop spans 14 amino acids. Germline V gene lookup returns CDR1 SGDLS and CDR2 YYNGEE.

V gene TRBV2 combines with J gene TRBJ1-4; possible D gene TRBD1, 5 bases. The CDR3 consists of 13 residues. Germline-derived CDR1 and CDR2 are SNHLY and FYNNEI. V was trimmed by 3 bases and J by 12 bases, leaving 14 bases between them. In nucleotides, the CDR3 is TGTGCCAGCAGTGAGGGGCAAGGGATACAACTGTTTTTT. It specifies CASSEGQGIQLFF. Using reference TRBV2 and TRBJ1-4 for the parts outside the CDR3, the full variable domain is EPEVTQTPSHQVTQMGQEVILRCVPISNHLYFYWYRQILGQKVEFLVSFYNNEISEKSEIFDDQFSVERPDGSNFTLKIRSTKLEDSAMYFCASSEGQGIQLFFGSGTQLSVL.

This clone has more than one count but fewer than ten. The rearrangement links TRBV6-1 to TRBJ1-2; D is unclear. The length of the CDR3 is 13 residues. Germline loops: CDR1 MNHNS, CDR2 SASEGT. V lost 3 bases, J lost 4 bases, and 9 bases lay in between. This CDR3 reads CASSDWVGYGYTF. The CDR3 nucleotides read TGTGCCAGCAGTGATTGGGTTGGCTATGGCTACACCTTC.

The gene calls are TRBV20-1 and TRBJ2-7; D is undetermined. The ends were cut back, 2 bases at V and 9 bases at J, with 8 bases in the middle. CDR1 and CDR2 (germline): DFQATT, SNEGSKA (reference sequence). The CDR3 has 10 amino acids. The CDR3, as DNA: TGCAGTGCTAGACAGGTCGGGCAGTACTTC. The encoded protein is CSARQVGQYF.

The chain employs TRBV6-5 and TRBJ2-5; D might be TRBD1 or TRBD2, each matching 5 bases. The ends were cut back, 5 bases at V and 7 bases at J, with 17 bases in the middle. Germline V gene sequence: CDR1 MNHEY, CDR2 SVGAGI. The CDR3 contains 14 residues. CDR3 amino acids: CASSAGTPKATQYF. The DNA for the CDR3 is TGTGCCAGCAGTGCCGGGACCCCGAAGGCGACCCAGTACTTC.

The chain couples TRBV10-2 to TRBJ2-5; unclear D gene. Germline CDR1 is WSHSY and CDR2 is SAAADI. The CDR3 spans 13 residues. The V and J ends lost 4 bases and 0 bases respectively, with 6 bases between them. In nucleotides, the CDR3 is TGCGCCAGCAGTGGGCTGCACCAAGAGACCCAGTACTTC. It specifies CASSGLHQETQYF.